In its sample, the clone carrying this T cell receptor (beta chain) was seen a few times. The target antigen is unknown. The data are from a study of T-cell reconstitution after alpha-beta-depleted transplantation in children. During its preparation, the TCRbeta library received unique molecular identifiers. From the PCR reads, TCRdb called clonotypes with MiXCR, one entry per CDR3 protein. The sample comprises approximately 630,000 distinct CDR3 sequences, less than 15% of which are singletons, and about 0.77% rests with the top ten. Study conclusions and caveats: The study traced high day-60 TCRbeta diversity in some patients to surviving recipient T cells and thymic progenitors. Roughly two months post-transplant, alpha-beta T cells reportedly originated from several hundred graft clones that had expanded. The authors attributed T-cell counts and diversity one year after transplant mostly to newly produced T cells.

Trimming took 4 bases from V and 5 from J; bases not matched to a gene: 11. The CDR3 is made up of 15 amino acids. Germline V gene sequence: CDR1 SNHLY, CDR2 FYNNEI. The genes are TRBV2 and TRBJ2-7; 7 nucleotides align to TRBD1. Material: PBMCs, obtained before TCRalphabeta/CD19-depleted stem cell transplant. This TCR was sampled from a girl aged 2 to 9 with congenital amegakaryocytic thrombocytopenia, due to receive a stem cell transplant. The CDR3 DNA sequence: TGTGCCAGCAGTGGACTAACGACAGGGACCAACGAGCAGTACTTC. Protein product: CASSGLTTGTNEQYF.